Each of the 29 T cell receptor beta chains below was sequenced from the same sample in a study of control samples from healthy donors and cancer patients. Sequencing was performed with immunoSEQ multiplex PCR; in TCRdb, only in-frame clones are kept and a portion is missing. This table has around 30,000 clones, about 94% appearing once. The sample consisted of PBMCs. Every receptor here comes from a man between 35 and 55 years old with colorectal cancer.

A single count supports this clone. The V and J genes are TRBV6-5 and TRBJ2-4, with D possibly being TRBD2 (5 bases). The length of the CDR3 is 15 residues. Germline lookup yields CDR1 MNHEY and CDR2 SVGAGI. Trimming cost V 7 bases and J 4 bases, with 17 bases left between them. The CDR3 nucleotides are TGTGCCAGCACGGAGGAGGCCGAAAGAAAAAACATTCAGTACTTC. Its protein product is CASTEEAERKNIQYF.

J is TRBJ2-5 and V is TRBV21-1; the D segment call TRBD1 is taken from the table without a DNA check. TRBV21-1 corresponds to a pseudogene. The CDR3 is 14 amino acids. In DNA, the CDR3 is TGTGCCAGCAGCAAAGTGGGGGCCCAAGAGACCCAGTACTTC. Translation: CASSKVGAQETQYF.

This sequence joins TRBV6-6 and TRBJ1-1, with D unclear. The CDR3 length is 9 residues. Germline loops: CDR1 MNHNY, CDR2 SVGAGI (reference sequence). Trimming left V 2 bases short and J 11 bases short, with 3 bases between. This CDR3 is CASSYGAFF. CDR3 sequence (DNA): TGTGCCAGCAGTTACGGGGCTTTCTTT.

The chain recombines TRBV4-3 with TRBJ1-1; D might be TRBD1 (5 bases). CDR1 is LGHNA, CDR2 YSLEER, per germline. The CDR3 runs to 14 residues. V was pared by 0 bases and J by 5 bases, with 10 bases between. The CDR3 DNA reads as TGCGCCAGCAGCCAAGATACGGGGGGGACTGAAGCTTTCTTT. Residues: CASSQDTGGTEAFF.

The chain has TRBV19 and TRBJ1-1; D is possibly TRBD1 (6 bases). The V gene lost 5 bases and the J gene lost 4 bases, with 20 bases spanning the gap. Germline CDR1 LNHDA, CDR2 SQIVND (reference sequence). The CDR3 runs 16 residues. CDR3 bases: TGTGCCAGTAGTCCCGTGGAGGGGGGCGCGGGCACTGAAGCTTTCTTT. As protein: CASSPVEGGAGTEAFF.

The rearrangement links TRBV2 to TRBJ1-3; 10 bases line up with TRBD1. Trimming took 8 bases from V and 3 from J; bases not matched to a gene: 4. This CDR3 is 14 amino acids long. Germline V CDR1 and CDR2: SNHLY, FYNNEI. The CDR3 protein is CASDRGRSGNTIYF. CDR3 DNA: TGTGCCAGCGACAGGGGGCGCAGTGGAAACACCATATATTTT.

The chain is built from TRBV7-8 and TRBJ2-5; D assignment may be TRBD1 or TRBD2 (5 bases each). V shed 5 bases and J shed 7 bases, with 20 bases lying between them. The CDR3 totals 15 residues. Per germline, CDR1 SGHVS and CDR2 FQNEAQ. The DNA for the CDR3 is TGTGCCAGCAGCCGCCGGGACCGAGGGTCCAGGACCCAGTACTTC. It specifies CASSRRDRGSRTQYF.

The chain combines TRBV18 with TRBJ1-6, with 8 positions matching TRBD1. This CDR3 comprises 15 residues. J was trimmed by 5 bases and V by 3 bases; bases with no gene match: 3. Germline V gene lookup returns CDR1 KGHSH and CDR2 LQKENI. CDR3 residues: CASSPRQGNNSPLHF. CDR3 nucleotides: TGTGCCAGCTCACCTCGACAGGGGAATAATTCACCCCTCCACTTT.

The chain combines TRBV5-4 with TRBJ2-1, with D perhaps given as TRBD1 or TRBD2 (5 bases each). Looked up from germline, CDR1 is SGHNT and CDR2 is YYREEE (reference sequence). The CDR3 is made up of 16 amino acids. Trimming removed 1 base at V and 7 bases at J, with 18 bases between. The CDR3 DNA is TGTGCCAGCAGCTTGCCGGGGACGGGGACGGGTAATGAGCAGTTCTTC. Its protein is CASSLPGTGTGNEQFF.

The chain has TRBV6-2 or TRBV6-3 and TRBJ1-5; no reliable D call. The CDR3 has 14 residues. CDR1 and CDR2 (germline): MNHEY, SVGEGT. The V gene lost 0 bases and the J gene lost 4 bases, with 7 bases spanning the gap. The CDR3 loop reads CASSYSGWNQPQHF. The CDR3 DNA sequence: TGTGCCAGCAGTTACTCGGGGTGGAATCAGCCCCAGCATTTT.

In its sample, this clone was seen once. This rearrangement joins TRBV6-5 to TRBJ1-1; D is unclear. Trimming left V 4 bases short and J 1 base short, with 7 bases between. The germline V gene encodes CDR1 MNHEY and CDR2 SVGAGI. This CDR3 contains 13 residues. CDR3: CASSLQPNTEAFF. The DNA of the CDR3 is TGTGCCAGCAGTTTACAGCCGAACACTGAAGCTTTCTTT.

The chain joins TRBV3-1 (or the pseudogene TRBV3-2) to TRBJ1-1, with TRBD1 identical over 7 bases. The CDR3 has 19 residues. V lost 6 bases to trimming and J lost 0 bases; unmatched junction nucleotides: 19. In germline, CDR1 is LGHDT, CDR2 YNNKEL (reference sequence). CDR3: CASRQTLGQLGGVNTEAFF. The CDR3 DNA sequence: TGTGCCAGCAGGCAAACCCTGGGACAGCTGGGGGGGGTGAACACTGAAGCTTTCTTT.

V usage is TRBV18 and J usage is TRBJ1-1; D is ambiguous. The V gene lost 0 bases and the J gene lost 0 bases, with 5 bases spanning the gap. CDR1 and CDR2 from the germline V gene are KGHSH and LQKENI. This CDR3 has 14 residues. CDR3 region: CASSPPSMNTEAFF. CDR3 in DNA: TGTGCCAGCTCACCACCCAGCATGAACACTGAAGCTTTCTTT.

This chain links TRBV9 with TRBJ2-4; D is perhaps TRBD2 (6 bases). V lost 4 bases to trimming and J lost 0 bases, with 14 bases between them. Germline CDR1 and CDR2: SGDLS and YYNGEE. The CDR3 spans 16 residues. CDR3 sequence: CASSLGSGGAKNIQYF. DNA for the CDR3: TGTGCCAGCAGCCTCGGGAGCGGAGGAGCCAAAAACATTCAGTACTTC. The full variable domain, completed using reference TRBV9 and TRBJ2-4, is DSGVTQTPKHLITATGQRVTLRCSPRSGDLSVYWYQQSLDQGLQFLIQYYNGEERAKGNILERFSAQQFPDLHSELNLSSLELGDSALYFCASSLGSGGAKNIQYFGAGTRLSVL.

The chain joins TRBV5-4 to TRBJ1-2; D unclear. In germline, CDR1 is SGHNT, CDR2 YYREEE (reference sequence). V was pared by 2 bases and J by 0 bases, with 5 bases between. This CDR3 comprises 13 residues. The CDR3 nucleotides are TGTGCCAGCAGCTTAGGGACTAACTATGGCTACACCTTC. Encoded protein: CASSLGTNYGYTF.

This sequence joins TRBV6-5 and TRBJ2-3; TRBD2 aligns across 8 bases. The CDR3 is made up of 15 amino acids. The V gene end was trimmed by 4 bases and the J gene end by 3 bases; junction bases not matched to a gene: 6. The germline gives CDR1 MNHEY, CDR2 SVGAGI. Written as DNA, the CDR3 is TGTGCCAGCAGTTCCAGCGGGGGTAAGACAGATACGCAGTATTTT. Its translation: CASSSSGGKTDTQYF.

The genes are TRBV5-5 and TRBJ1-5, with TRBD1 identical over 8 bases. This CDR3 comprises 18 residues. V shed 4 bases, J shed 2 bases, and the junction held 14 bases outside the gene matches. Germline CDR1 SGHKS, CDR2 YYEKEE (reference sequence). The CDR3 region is CASSPTGTGGLGNQPQHF. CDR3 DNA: TGTGCCAGCAGCCCAACCGGGACAGGAGGTTTGGGCAATCAGCCCCAGCATTTT.

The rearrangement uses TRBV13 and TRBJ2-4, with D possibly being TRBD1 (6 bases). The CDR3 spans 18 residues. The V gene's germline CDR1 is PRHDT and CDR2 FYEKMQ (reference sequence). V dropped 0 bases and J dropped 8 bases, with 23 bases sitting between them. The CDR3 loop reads CASSLGQGRKVDEHIQYF. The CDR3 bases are TGTGCCAGCAGCTTAGGACAGGGTAGGAAGGTTGATGAGCACATTCAGTACTTC.

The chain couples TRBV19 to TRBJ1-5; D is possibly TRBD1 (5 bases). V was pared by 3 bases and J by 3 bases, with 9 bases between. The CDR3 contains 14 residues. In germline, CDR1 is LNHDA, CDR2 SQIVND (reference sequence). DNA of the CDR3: TGTGCCAGTAGTATTCAGGGAAACAATCAGCCCCAGCATTTT. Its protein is CASSIQGNNQPQHF.

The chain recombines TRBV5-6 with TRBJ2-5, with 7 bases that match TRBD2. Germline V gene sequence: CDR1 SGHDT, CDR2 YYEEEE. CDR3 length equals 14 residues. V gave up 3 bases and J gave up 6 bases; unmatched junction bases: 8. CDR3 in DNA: TGTGCCAGCAGCTCCCTAGCGGAGGTGAAGACCCAGTACTTC. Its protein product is CASSSLAEVKTQYF.

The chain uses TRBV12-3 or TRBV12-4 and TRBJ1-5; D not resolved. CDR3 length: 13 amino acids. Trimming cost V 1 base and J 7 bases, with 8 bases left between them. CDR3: CASSLDPTQPQHF. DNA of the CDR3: TGTGCCAGCAGTTTAGACCCTACACAGCCCCAGCATTTT.

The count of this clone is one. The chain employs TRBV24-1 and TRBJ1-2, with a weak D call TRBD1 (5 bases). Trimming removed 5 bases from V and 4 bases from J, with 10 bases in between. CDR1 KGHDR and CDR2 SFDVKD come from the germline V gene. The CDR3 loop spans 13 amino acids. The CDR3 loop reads CATSAGTSYGYTF. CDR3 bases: TGTGCCACCAGTGCCGGGACTTCCTATGGCTACACCTTC.

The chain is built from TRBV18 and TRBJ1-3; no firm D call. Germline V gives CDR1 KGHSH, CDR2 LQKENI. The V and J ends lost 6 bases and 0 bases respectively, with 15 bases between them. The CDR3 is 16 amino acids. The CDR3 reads CASSPLGHSSGNTIYF. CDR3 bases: TGTGCCAGCTCTCCCCTCGGCCATAGCTCTGGAAACACCATATATTTT.

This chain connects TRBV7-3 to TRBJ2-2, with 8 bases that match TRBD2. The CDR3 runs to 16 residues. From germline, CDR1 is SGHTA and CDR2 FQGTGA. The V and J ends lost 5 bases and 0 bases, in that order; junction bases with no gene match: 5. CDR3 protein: CASSLRAGANTGELFF. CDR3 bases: TGTGCCAGCAGCCTTAGAGCGGGGGCGAACACCGGGGAGCTGTTTTTT.

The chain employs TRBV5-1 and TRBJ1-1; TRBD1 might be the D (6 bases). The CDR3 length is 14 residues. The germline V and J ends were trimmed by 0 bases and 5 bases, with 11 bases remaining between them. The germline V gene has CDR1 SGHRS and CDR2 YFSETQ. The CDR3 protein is CASSLDRGFTEAFF. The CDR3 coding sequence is TGCGCCAGCAGCTTGGATAGGGGGTTTACTGAAGCTTTCTTT.

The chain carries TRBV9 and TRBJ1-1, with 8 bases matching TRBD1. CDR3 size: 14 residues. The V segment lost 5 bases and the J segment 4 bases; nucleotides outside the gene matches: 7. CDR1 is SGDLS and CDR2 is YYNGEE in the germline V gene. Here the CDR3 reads CASSPGQGATEAFF. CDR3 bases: TGTGCCAGCAGTCCGGGGCAGGGGGCCACTGAAGCTTTCTTT.

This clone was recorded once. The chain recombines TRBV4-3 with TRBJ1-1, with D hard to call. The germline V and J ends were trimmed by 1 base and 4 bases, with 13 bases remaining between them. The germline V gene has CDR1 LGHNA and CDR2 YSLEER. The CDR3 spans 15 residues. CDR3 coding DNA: TGCGCCAGCAGCCAAGCCTTGGCCAAGGGCACTGAAGCTTTCTTT. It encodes CASSQALAKGTEAFF.

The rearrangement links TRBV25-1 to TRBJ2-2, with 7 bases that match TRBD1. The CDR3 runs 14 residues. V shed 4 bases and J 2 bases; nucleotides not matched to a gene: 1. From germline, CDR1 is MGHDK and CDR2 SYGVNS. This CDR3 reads CASSGTGNTGELFF. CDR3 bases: TGTGCCAGCAGTGGGACAGGTAACACCGGGGAGCTGTTTTTT.

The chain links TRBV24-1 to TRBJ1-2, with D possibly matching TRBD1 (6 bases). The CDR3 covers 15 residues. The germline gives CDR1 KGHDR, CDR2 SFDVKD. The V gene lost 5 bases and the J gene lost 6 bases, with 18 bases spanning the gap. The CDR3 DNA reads TGTGCCACCAGTGGAGGACCGAACAGGGAGGATGGCTACACCTTC. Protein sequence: CATSGGPNREDGYTF.